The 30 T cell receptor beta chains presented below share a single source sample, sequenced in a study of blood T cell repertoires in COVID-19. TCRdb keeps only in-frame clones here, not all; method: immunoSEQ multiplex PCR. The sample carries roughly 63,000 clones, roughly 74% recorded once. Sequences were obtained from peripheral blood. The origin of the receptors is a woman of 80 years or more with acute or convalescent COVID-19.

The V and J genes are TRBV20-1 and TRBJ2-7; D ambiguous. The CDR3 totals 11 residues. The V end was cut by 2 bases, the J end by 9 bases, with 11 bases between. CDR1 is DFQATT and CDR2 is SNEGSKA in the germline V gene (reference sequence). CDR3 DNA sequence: TGCAGTGCTAGACAACAGAGAGTGCAGTACTTC. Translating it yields CSARQQRVQYF.

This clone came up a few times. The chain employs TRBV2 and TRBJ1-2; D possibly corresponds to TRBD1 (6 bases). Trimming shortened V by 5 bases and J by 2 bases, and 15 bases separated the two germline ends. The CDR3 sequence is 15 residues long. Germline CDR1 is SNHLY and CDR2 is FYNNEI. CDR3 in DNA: TGTGCCAGCAGTAGAGACAGACAGGAGAACTATGGCTACACCTTC. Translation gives CASSRDRQENYGYTF. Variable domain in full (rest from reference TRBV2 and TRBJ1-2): EPEVTQTPSHQVTQMGQEVILRCVPISNHLYFYWYRQILGQKVEFLVSFYNNEISEKSEIFDDQFSVERPDGSNFTLKIRSTKLEDSAMYFCASSRDRQENYGYTFGSGTRLTVV.

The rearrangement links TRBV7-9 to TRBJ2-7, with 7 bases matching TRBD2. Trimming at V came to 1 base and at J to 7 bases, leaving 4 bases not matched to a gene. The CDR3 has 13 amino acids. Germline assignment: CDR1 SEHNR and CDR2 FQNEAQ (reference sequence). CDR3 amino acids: CASSLGEGQEQYF. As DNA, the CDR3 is TGTGCCAGCAGCTTAGGGGAGGGGCAAGAGCAGTACTTC. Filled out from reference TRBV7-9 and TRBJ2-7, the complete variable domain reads DTGVSQNPRHKITKRGQNVTFRCDPISEHNRLYWYRQTLGQGPEFLTYFQNEAQLEKSRLLSDRFSAERPKGSFSTLEIQRTEQGDSAMYLCASSLGEGQEQYFGPGTRLTVT.

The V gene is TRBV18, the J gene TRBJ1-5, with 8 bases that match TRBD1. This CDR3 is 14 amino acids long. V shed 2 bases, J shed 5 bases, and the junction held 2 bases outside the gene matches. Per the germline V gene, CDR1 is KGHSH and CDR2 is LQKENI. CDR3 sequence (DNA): TGTGCCAGCTCACCAAAGGACAGGGATCAGCCCCAGCATTTT. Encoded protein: CASSPKDRDQPQHF.

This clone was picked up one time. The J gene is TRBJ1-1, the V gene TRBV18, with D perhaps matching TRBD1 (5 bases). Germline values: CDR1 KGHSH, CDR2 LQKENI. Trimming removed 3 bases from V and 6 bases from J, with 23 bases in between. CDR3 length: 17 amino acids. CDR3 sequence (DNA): TGTGCCAGCTCACCGGTCCTAGGGACTCAAAGTAGCCCTGAAGCTTTCTTT. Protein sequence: CASSPVLGTQSSPEAFF.

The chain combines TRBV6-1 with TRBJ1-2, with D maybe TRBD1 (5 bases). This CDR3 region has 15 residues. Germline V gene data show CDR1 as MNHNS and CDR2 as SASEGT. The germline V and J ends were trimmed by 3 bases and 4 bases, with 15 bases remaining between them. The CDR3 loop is CASSEGTVRSYGYTF. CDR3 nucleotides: TGTGCCAGCAGTGAGGGGACTGTACGCAGCTATGGCTACACCTTC.

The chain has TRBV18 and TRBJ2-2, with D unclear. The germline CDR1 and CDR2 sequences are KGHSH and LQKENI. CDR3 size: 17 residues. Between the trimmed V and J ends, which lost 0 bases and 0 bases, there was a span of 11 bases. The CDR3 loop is CASSPPVQFANTGELFF. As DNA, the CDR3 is TGTGCCAGCTCACCACCGGTTCAGTTCGCGAACACCGGGGAGCTGTTTTTT.

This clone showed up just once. The CDR3, as DNA: TGCAGTGTGCTATCAGGCGAGCAGTACTTC. This translates into CSVLSGEQYF. This chain links TRBV20-1 with TRBJ2-7; no reliable D call. The CDR3 spans 10 residues. V was pared by 7 bases and J by 6 bases, with 10 bases between. Looked up from germline, CDR1 is DFQATT and CDR2 is SNEGSKA (reference sequence).

CDR3 region: CASRRSGRAGYEQFF. CDR3 nucleotide sequence: TGTGCCAGCAGACGGAGCGGGAGGGCCGGGTATGAGCAGTTCTTC. The chain couples TRBV7-9 to TRBJ2-1; 10 nucleotides align to TRBD2. Germline trimming cut 6 bases from V and 8 bases from J; bases unmatched to any gene: 10. Per the germline V gene, CDR1 is SEHNR and CDR2 is FQNEAQ (reference sequence). CDR3 length equals 15 residues. The full variable domain, in which reference TRBV7-9 and TRBJ2-1 provide the parts outside the CDR3, is DTGVSQNPRHKITKRGQNVTFRCDPISEHNRLYWYRQTLGQGPEFLTYFQNEAQLEKSRLLSDRFSAERPKGSFSTLEIQRTEQGDSAMYLCASRRSGRAGYEQFFGPGTRLTVL.

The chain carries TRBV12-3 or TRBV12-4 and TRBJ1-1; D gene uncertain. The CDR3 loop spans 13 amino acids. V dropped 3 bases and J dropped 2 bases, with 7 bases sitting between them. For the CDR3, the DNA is TGTGCCAGCAGTTTGGGGAGCAACACTGAAGCTTTCTTT. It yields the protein CASSLGSNTEAFF.

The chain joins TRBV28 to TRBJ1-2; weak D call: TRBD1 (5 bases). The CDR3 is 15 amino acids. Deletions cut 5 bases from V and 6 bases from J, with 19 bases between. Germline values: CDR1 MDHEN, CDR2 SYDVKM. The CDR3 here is CASSPHSRDFNGYTF. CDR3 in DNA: TGTGCCAGCAGTCCCCACTCACGGGACTTTAATGGCTACACCTTC.

The CDR3 loop reads CASSLSSGAPNEQFF. CDR3 DNA: TGTGCCAGCAGCTTGTCTAGCGGAGCCCCCAATGAGCAGTTCTTC. V is TRBV5-4 and J is TRBJ2-1; 7 nucleotides align to TRBD2. J gave up 6 bases and V 1 base, and 7 bases lay outside the gene matches. Germline lookup yields CDR1 SGHNT and CDR2 YYREEE (reference sequence). CDR3 length: 15 residues.

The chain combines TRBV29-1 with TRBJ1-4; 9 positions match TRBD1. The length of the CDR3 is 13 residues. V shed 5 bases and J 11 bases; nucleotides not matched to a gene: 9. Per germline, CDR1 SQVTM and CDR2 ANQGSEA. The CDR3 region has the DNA TGCAGCGTTATAGGACAGGGGTATAAGAAACTGTTTTTT. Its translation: CSVIGQGYKKLFF.

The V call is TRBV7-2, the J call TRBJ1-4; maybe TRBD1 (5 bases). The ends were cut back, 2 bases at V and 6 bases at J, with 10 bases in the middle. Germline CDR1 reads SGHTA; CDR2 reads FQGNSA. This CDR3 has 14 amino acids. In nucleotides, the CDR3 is TGTGCCAGCAGCTTAAGGGGTCAGCATGAAAAACTGTTTTTT. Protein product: CASSLRGQHEKLFF. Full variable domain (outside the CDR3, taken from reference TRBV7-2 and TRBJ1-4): GAGVSQSPSNKVTEKGKDVELRCDPISGHTALYWYRQSLGQGLEFLIYFQGNSAPDKSGLPSDRFSAERTGGSVSTLTIQRTQQEDSAVYLCASSLRGQHEKLFFGSGTQLSVL.

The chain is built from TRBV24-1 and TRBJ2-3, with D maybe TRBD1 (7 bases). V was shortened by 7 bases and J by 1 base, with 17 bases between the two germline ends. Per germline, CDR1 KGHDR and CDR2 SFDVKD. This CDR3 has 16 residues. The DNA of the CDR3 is TGTGCCACCAGGGACTACAGGGGCCAGGGCACAGATACGCAGTATTTT. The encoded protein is CATRDYRGQGTDTQYF.

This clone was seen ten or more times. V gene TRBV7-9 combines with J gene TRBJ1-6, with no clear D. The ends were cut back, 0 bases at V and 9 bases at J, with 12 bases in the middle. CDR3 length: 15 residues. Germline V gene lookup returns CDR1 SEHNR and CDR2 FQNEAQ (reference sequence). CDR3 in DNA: TGTGCCAGCAGCTTAGCGCTTGGGGAGGGTTCACCCCTCCACTTT. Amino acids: CASSLALGEGSPLHF.

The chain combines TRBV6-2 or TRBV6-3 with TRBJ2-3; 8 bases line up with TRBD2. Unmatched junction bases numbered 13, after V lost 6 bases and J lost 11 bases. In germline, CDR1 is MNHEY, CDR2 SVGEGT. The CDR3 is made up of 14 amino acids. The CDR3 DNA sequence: TGTGCCAGCAGCTCGGGGGGGGCCGAATTTGGGCAGTATTTT. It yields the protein CASSSGGAEFGQYF.

This chain's CDR3 is CASSWDTLSSYEQYF. The CDR3, as DNA: TGTGCCAGCAGCTGGGACACCCTGAGCTCCTACGAGCAGTACTTC. The gene calls are TRBV2 and TRBJ2-7; D may be TRBD1 (6 bases). The CDR3 runs to 15 residues. Germline lookup yields CDR1 SNHLY and CDR2 FYNNEI. V lost 6 bases, J lost 0 bases, and 15 bases lay in between.

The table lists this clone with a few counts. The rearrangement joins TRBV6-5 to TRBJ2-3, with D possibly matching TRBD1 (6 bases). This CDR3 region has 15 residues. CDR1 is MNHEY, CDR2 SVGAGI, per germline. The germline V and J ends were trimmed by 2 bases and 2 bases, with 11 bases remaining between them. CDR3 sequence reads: CASSYGGAVTDTQYF. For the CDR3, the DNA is TGTGCCAGCAGTTACGGGGGCGCTGTCACAGATACGCAGTATTTT.

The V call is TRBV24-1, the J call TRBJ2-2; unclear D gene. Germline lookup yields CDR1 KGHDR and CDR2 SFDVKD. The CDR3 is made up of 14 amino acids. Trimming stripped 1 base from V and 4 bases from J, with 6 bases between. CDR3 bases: TGTGCCACCAGTGATTTTTGGAGCACCGGGGAGCTGTTTTTT. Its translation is CATSDFWSTGELFF.

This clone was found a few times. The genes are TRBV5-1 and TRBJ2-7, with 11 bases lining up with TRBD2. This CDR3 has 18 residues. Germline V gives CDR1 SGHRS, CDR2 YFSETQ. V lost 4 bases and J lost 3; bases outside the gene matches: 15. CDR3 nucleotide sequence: TGCGCCAGCAGCCCCAATTCCTATCTAGCGGGAGGCTTCTACGAGCAGTACTTC. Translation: CASSPNSYLAGGFYEQYF. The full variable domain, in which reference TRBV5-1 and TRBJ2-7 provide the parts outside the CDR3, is KAGVTQTPRYLIKTRGQQVTLSCSPISGHRSVSWYQQTPGQGLQFLFEYFSETQRNKGNFPGRFSGRQFSNSRSEMNVSTLELGDSALYLCASSPNSYLAGGFYEQYFGPGTRLTVT.

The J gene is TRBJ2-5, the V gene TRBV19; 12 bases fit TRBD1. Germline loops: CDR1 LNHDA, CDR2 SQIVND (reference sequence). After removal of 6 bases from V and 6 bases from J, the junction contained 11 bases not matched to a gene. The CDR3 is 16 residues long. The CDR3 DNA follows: TGTGCCAGTAGCCCCACCGGGACAGGGGGCTCTAAGACCCAGTACTTC. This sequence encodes CASSPTGTGGSKTQYF. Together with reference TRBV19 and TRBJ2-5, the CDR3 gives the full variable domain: DGGITQSPKYLFRKEGQNVTLSCEQNLNHDAMYWYRQDPGQGLRLIYYSQIVNDFQKGDIAEGYSVSREKKESFPLTVTSAQKNPTAFYLCASSPTGTGGSKTQYFGPGTRLLVL.

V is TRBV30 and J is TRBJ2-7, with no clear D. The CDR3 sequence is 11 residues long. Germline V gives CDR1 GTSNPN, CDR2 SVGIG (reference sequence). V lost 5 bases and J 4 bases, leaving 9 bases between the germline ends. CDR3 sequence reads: CAWSTTYEQYF. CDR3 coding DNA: TGTGCCTGGTCGACAACATACGAGCAGTACTTC.

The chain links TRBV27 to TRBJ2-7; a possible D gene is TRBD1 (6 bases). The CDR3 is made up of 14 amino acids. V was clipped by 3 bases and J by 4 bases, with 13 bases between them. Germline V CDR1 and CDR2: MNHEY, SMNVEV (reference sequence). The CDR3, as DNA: TGTGCCAGCAGTTTGGACAGAAGATTTTACGAGCAGTACTTC. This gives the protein CASSLDRRFYEQYF.

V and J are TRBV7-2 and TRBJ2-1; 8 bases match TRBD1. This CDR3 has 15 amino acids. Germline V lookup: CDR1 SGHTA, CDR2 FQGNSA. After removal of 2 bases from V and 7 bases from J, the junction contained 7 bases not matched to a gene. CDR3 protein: CASSLFRQGTNEQFF. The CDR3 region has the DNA TGTGCCAGCAGCTTATTTAGACAGGGGACAAATGAGCAGTTCTTC.

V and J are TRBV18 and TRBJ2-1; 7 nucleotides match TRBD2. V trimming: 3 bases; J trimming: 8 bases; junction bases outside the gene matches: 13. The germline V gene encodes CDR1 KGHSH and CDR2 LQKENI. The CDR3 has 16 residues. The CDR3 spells CASSPSARGSMDEQFF. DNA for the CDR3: TGTGCCAGCTCACCGAGCGCTCGCGGGAGTATGGATGAGCAGTTCTTC.

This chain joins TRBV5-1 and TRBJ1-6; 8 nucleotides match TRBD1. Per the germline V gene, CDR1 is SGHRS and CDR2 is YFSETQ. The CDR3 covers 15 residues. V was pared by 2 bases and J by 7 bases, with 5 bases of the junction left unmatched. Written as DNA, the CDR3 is TGCGCCAGCAGCTTAGGGACAGGCCTAAATTCACCCCTCCACTTT. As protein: CASSLGTGLNSPLHF. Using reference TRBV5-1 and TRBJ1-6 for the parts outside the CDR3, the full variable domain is KAGVTQTPRYLIKTRGQQVTLSCSPISGHRSVSWYQQTPGQGLQFLFEYFSETQRNKGNFPGRFSGRQFSNSRSEMNVSTLELGDSALYLCASSLGTGLNSPLHFGNGTRLTVT.

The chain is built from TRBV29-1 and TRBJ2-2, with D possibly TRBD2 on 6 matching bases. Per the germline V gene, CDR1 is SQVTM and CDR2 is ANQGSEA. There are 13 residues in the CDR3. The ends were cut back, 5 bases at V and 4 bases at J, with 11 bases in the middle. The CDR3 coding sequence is TGCAGCGTTCGGGGGTACTCCACCGGGGAGCTGTTTTTT. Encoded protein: CSVRGYSTGELFF.

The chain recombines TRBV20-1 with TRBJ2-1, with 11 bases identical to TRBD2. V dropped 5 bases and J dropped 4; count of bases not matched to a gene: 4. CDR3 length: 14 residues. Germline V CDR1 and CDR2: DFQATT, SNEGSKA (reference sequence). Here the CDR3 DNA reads TGCAGTGCTCGTGGGACTAGCGGATACAATGAGCAGTTCTTC. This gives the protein CSARGTSGYNEQFF.

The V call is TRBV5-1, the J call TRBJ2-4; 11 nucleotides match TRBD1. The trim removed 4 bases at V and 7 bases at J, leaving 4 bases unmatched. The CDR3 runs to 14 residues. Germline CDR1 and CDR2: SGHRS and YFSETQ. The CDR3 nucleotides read TGCGCCAGCAGCCCGGGACAGGGGGGGAACATTCAGTACTTC. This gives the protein CASSPGQGGNIQYF.